This TCR beta chain was recorded in a study of CD4 and CD8 cells across lung adenocarcinoma regions. This clonotype is labeled as medium-sized. Donors had localized lung adenocarcinoma, a non-small cell lung cancer. In TCRdb, the PCR reads were re-called with MiXCR into one record per CDR3 protein. Of about 3,100 distinct CDR3 sequences detected, roughly 49% appear once; the ten largest clones hold roughly 45%. This CDR3 spans 15 amino acids. CDR1 and CDR2 (germline): MNHNS, SASEGT. Trimming left V 9 bases short and J 1 base short, with 19 bases between. Material: CD8+ T cells from the center of a lung tumor. The J gene is TRBJ2-7, the V gene TRBV6-1, with D possibly being TRBD1 (5 bases). This receptor was identified in a male donor with lung adenocarcinoma. The CD4 and CD8 labels of this study may be unreliable. CDR3 amino acids: CASLYGQGVSYEQYF. The CDR3 DNA sequence: TGTGCCAGTCTATACGGCCAGGGTGTTTCCTACGAGCAGTACTTC.